This passage covers 10 T cell receptor beta chains from one sample sequenced in a study of shared clonotypes between healthy human individuals (dated by TCRdb to 2018 to 2021). Libraries were made using the immunoSEQ multiplex PCR assay. This is the immuneACCESS table as TCRdb keeps it, with only in-frame sequences that have V and J called. A part of the clones is gone; compared with another copy, unresolved V genes explain less than half, and the rest is unexplained. This sample gives fewer than 600,000 clones in total; around 76% of them show up just once. The ten largest clones take up 9.5% to 15% of the sample. The material sequenced was PBMCs. The receptor source for this set is a woman aged 40 to 55 in good health. Some clones in this sample may be carry-over from other donors' samples.

The chain joins TRBV19 to TRBJ2-7; no firm D call. This CDR3 has 13 amino acids. The V and J ends lost 3 bases and 3 bases respectively, with 9 bases between them. Germline V CDR1 and CDR2: LNHDA, SQIVND (reference sequence). The CDR3 protein is CASSIDWRYEQYF. CDR3 in DNA: TGTGCCAGTAGTATCGACTGGCGCTACGAGCAGTACTTC.

The chain has TRBV6-4 and TRBJ2-3; 7 nucleotides match TRBD1. Germline CDR1 is MRHNA and CDR2 is SNTAGT. V lost 3 bases to trimming and J lost 2 bases; unmatched junction nucleotides: 5. The CDR3 runs to 15 residues. For the CDR3, the DNA is TGTGCCAGCAGTGAACGGGACAGAGCCACAGATACGCAGTATTTT. It translates to CASSERDRATDTQYF.

The rearrangement links TRBV28 to TRBJ2-1; 10 bases align to TRBD1. The CDR3 length is 14 residues. J gave up 9 bases and V 7 bases, and 9 bases lay outside the gene matches. Germline CDR1 MDHEN, CDR2 SYDVKM. The CDR3 is CASNSGQGHSEQFF. The DNA of the CDR3 is TGTGCCAGCAATTCGGGACAGGGGCATTCTGAGCAGTTCTTC.

This chain joins TRBV7-9 and TRBJ2-2; D gene unclear. The CDR3 loop spans 14 amino acids. The germline gives CDR1 SEHNR, CDR2 FQNEAQ (reference sequence). V was cut by 2 bases and J by 8 bases, with 12 bases left in between. The CDR3, as DNA: TGTGCCAGCAGCTTAATCAGCTCCGGAGGGGAGCTGTTTTTT. Protein sequence: CASSLISSGGELFF.

The chain uses TRBV28 and TRBJ2-1, with D possibly being TRBD1 or TRBD2 (6 bases each). V was cut by 3 bases and J by 7 bases, with 13 bases left in between. Per the germline V gene, CDR1 is MDHEN and CDR2 is SYDVKM. The CDR3 is 14 amino acids. The CDR3 sequence is CASSFGSGANEQFF. CDR3 nucleotide sequence: TGTGCCAGCAGTTTTGGATCGGGGGCTAATGAGCAGTTCTTC.

This rearrangement joins TRBV5-1 to TRBJ2-5, with TRBD1 identical over 10 bases. This CDR3 is 15 amino acids long. With 4 bases clipped from V and 7 bases from J, the junction kept 10 bases outside the gene matches. The germline gives CDR1 SGHRS, CDR2 YFSETQ. CDR3: CASSMGQGTSWTQYF. Written as DNA, the CDR3 is TGCGCCAGCAGCATGGGACAGGGGACTTCCTGGACCCAGTACTTC.

The rearrangement uses TRBV14 and TRBJ2-2; a possible D gene is TRBD1 (5 bases). Trimming removed 1 base from V and 6 bases from J, with 12 bases in between. Germline V gives CDR1 SGHDN, CDR2 FVKESK. The CDR3 loop spans 15 amino acids. As DNA, the CDR3 is TGTGCCAGCAGCCAAGGTGGACATGGGCCCGGGGAGCTGTTTTTT. Translated, it gives CASSQGGHGPGELFF. The whole variable domain, remainder taken from reference TRBV14 and TRBJ2-2, is EAGVTQFPSHSVIEKGQTVTLRCDPISGHDNLYWYRRVMGKEIKFLLHFVKESKQDESGMPNNRFLAERTGGTYSTLKVQPAELEDSGVYFCASSQGGHGPGELFFGEGSRLTVL.

CDR3 protein: CSAVAAHEQYF. CDR3 bases: TGCAGTGCTGTGGCCGCCCACGAGCAGTACTTC. The rearrangement links TRBV20-1 to TRBJ2-7; D gene ambiguous. Trimming removed 5 bases at V and 5 bases at J, with 10 bases between. Germline V lookup: CDR1 DFQATT, CDR2 SNEGSKA (reference sequence). The CDR3 has 11 residues.

The chain is built from TRBV5-4 and TRBJ2-1; 8 nucleotides match TRBD2. This CDR3 has 16 amino acids. The V and J ends lost 4 bases and 0 bases, in that order; junction bases with no gene match: 6. Looked up from germline, CDR1 is SGHNT and CDR2 is YYREEE (reference sequence). CDR3 sequence (DNA): TGTGCCAGCAGCACCAGAACTAGCGGCTCCTACAATGAGCAGTTCTTC. It translates to CASSTRTSGSYNEQFF.

This clone was recorded a few times. This chain joins TRBV28 and TRBJ1-3; D not certain. Germline V gene data show CDR1 as MDHEN and CDR2 as SYDVKM. Trimming stripped 6 bases from V and 0 bases from J, with 15 bases between. The CDR3 runs 16 residues. The CDR3: CASRPIRTASGNTIYF. The CDR3 region has the DNA TGTGCCAGCAGACCTATACGTACAGCCTCTGGAAACACCATATATTTT.